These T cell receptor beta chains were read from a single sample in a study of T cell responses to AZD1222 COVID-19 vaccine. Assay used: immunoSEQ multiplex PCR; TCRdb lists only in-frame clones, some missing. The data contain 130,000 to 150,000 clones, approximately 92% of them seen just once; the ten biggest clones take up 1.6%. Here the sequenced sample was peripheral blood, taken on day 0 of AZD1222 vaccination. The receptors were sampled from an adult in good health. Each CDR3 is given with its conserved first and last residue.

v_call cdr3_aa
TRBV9 CASSVEGDQSSLHF
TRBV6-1 CASSEAYRVHGYTF
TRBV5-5 CASSPQGPLNQPQHF
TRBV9 CASSPGAWATYEQYF
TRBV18 CASSGDRYNEQFF
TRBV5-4 CASSQGLSSTDTQYF
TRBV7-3 CASSSASGSYNEQFF
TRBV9 CASSVGLAGYADTQYF
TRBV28 CASSLRAGTFNSPLHF
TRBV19 CASSILANTEAFF
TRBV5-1 CASSSHPRTGEGVTQYF